This TCR beta chain was retrieved from a study of immune heterogeneity within non-small cell lung tumors (dated by TCRdb to 2017 to 2018). General notes on the study: Histology comprised a handful of squamous cell carcinomas, about ten non-squamous carcinomas and 1 tumor not otherwise specified. Whole-exome sequencing, RNA-seq and TCR beta repertoire sequencing were combined for multiple spatially distinct regions from each NSCLC tumor so that intratumoral immune heterogeneity could be examined. TCR repertoires were analyzed from 55 to 60 tumor loci of approximately 16 patients, while transcriptome data covered only 35 to 45 loci from some 11 patients. Binding of neoantigens to the HLA alleles of each patient was predicted with netMHCpan-3.0 for mutant peptides of 8 to 11 amino acids.

The TCR beta CDR3 region was amplified with a multiplex PCR system whose first round of 10 cycles used 32 V-gene forward primers and 13 J-gene reverse primers. A QIAGEN Multiplex PCR Kit was used for first-round PCR, and the primer sequences were filed in Chinese patent CN105087789A. In a second PCR round, Illumina universal primers were added with the Phusion High-Fidelity PCR Kit. TCR libraries were paired-end sequenced at 151 bp read length on the Illumina HiSeq X Ten platform. As for the authors' bioinformatics: Cutadapt was used to discard reads without multiplex PCR primers, PEAR merged the read pairs, and MiXCR with default settings called the CDR3 regions. Repertoire diversity was assessed by Shannon entropy, and clonality was calculated as one minus the Shannon entropy divided by the ln of the count of productive unique sequences. Clonotypes at a frequency of at least 0.5% were defined as dominant or high-frequency T-cell clones. TCRdb trimmed the raw reads at Q25, called clones with MiXCR and kept productive beta chains. Duplicate CDR3 protein sequences are folded into a single record with the most common DNA and genes. These V and J calls are TCRdb output, not the study's own analysis. For this sample the table gives around 3,600 distinct CDR3 sequences, of which about 36% were detected only once. The ten largest clones represent under 15% of the sample.

For this clonotype: Its antigen is still unknown. A read error may produce the germline difference seen at one junction end.

On the study overall, not on this receptor specifically: A moderate positive correlation (R roughly 0.35), which was statistically significant, linked local T-cell repertoire clonality to local tumor mutational burden. Identical dominant CDR3B clonotypes recurred across loci within a patient, yet different tumor locations also harbored unique high-frequency clones. High-frequency TCR beta clonotypes were found to be largely distinct between individual patients.

The TCR template was genomic DNA extracted from bulk tumor tissue, and about 0.6 ug of gDNA was amplified for each sample. During surgery, several biopsies were collected from each primary tumor and placed as far from one another as possible within the tumor mass. The study cohort was described as untreated and was composed of newly diagnosed NSCLC cases undergoing curative surgery. The samples came from under 17 patients with newly diagnosed non-small cell lung cancer who were having surgery intended to be curative. The resected tumor masses were reviewed by two independent pathologists. Only DNA and RNA samples of high quality went on to sequencing. The sequenced sample consisted of lung tumor tissue. The sequence derives from a man aged 70-80 years with non-small cell lung cancer.

The CDR3 sequence is CASSLGLAGVEQLF. The nucleotide sequence is given as TGTGCCAGCAGCTTAGGACTAGCGGGAGTTGAGCAGCTCTTC. Recombination joined TRBV11-2 with TRBJ2-1; TRBD2 agrees with 12 junctional bases. CDR1 and CDR2 are read off the germline V gene as SGHAT and FQNNGV. The CDR3, from cysteine to phenylalanine, totals 14 residues. Only the CDR3 part of the read is kept: 42 bases, read in frame from the first base.